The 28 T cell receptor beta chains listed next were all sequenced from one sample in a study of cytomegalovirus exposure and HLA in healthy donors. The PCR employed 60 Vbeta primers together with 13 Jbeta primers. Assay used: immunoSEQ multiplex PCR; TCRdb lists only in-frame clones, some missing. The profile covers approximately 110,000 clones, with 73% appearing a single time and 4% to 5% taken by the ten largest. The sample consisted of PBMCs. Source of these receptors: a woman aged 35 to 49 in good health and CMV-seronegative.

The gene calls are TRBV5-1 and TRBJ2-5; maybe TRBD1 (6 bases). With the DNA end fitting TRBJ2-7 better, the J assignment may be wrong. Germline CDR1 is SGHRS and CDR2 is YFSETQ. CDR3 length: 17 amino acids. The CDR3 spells CASSLGQGSYRPYEQYF. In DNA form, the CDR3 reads TGCGCCAGCAGCTTGGGGCAGGGGTCATATCGGCCCTACGAGCAGTACTTC.

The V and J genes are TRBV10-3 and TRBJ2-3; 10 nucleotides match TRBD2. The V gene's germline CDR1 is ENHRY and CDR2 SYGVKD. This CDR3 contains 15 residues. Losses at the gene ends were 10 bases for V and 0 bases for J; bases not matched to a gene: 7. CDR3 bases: TGTGCCACCAGACTAGCGGGCGCCAGCACAGATACGCAGTATTTT. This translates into CATRLAGASTDTQYF.

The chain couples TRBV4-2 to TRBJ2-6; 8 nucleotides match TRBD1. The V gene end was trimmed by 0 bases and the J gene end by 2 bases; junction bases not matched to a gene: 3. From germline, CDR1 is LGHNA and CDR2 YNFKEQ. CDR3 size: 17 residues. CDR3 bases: TGTGCCAGCAGCCAAGACAGGACAGGGACTGGGGCCAACGTCCTGACTTTC. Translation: CASSQDRTGTGANVLTF.

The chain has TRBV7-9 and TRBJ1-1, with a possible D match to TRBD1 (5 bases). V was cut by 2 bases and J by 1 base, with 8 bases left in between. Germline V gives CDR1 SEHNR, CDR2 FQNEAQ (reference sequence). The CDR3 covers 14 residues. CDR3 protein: CASSLIRGNTEAFF. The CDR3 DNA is TGTGCCAGCAGCTTAATTAGGGGGAACACTGAAGCTTTCTTT. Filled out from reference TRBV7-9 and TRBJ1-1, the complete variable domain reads DTGVSQNPRHKITKRGQNVTFRCDPISEHNRLYWYRQTLGQGPEFLTYFQNEAQLEKSRLLSDRFSAERPKGSFSTLEIQRTEQGDSAMYLCASSLIRGNTEAFFGQGTRLTVV.

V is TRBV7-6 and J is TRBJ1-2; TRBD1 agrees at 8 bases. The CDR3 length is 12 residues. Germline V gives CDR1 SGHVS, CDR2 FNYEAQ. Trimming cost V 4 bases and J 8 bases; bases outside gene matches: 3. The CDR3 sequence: CASSSDRVGYTF. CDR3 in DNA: TGTGCCAGCAGCTCGGACAGGGTGGGCTACACCTTC.

In DNA form, the CDR3 reads TGCGCCAGCAGCTTGGGGTTGACGGGGTCTGGAAACACCATATATTTT. It encodes CASSLGLTGSGNTIYF. The chain uses TRBV5-1 and TRBJ1-3; D remains unclear. V lost 0 bases, J lost 1 base, and 11 bases lay in between. Germline V gene sequence: CDR1 SGHRS, CDR2 YFSETQ. CDR3 length: 16 amino acids.

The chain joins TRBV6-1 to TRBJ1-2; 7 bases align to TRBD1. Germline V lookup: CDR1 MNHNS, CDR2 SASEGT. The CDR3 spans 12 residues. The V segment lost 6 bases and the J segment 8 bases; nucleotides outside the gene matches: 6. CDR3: CASSRTGQGYTF. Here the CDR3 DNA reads TGTGCCAGCAGCAGGACAGGCCAGGGCTACACCTTC.

CDR3 sequence: CASSFDRGLDTQYF. For the CDR3, the DNA is TGTGCCAGCAGCTTCGACAGGGGGCTAGATACGCAGTATTTT. V and J are TRBV7-9 and TRBJ2-3, with 10 bases aligning to TRBD1. Germline trimming cut 3 bases from V and 5 bases from J; bases unmatched to any gene: 2. The CDR3 length is 14 residues. Germline lookup yields CDR1 SEHNR and CDR2 FQNEAQ (reference sequence).

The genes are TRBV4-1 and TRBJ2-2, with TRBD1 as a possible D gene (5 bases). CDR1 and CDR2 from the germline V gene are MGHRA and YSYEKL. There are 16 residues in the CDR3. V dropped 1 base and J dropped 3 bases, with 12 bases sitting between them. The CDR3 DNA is TGCGCCAGCAGCCAAGGGGGCAGTTACTACACCGGGGAGCTGTTTTTT. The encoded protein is CASSQGGSYYTGELFF.

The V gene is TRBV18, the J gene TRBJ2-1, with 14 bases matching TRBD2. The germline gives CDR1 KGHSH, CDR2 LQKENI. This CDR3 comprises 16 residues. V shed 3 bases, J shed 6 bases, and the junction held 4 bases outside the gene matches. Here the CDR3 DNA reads TGTGCCAGCTCACCCCCAGGACTAGCGGGGGGCAATGAGCAGTTCTTC. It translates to CASSPPGLAGGNEQFF.

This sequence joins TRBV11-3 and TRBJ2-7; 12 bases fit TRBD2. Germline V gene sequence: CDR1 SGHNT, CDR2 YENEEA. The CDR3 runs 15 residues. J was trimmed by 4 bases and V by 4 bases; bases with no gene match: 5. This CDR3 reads CASSSLTSGRYEQYF. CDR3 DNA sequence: TGTGCCAGCAGCTCCCTGACTAGCGGGAGATACGAGCAGTACTTC.

CDR3 in DNA: TGCGCCAGCAGCTTGGAAGGGGGCACTGAAGCTTTCTTT. This gives the protein CASSLEGGTEAFF. The chain joins TRBV5-1 to TRBJ1-1, with D possibly being TRBD1 (6 bases). Per the germline V gene, CDR1 is SGHRS and CDR2 is YFSETQ. The CDR3 sequence is 13 residues long. V was trimmed by 0 bases and J by 4 bases, leaving 7 bases between them. Supplemented by reference TRBV5-1 and TRBJ1-1, the full variable domain reads KAGVTQTPRYLIKTRGQQVTLSCSPISGHRSVSWYQQTPGQGLQFLFEYFSETQRNKGNFPGRFSGRQFSNSRSEMNVSTLELGDSALYLCASSLEGGTEAFFGQGTRLTVV.

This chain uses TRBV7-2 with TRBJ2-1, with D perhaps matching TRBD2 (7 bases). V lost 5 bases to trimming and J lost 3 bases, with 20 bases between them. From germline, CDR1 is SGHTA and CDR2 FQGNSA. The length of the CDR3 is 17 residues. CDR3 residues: CASSQSRGPSRYNEQFF. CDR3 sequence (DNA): TGTGCCAGCAGCCAATCGCGGGGGCCTTCCCGCTACAATGAGCAGTTCTTC.

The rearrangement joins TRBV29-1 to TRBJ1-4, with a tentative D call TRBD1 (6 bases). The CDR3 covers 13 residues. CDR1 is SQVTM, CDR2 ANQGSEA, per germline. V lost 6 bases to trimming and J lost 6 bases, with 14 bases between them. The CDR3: CSVADRSDEKLFF. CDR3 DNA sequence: TGCAGCGTCGCCGACAGGTCTGATGAAAAACTGTTTTTT.

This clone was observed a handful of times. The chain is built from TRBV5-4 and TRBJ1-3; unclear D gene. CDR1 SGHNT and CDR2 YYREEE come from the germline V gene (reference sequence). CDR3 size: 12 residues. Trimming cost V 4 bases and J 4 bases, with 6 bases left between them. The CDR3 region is CASSGDGNTIYF. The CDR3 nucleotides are TGTGCCAGCAGCGGAGACGGAAACACCATATATTTT.

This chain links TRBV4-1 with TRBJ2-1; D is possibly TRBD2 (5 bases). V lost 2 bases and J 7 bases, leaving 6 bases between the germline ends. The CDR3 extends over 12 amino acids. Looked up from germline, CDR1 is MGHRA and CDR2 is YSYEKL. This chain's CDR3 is CASSQPGNEQFF. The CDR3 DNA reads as TGCGCCAGCAGCCAACCGGGGAATGAGCAGTTCTTC.

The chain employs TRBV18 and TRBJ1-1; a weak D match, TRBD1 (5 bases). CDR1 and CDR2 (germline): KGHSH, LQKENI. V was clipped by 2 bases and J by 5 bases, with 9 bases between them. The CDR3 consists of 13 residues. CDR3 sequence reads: CASSPGEGTEAFF. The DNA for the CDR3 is TGTGCCAGCTCACCAGGGGAGGGGACTGAAGCTTTCTTT.

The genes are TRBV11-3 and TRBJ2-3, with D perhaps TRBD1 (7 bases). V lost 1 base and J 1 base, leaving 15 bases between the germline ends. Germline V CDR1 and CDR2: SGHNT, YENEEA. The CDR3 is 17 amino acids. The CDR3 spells CASSLGVGGQGTDTQYF. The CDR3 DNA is TGTGCCAGCAGCTTAGGTGTGGGAGGACAGGGCACAGATACGCAGTATTTT.

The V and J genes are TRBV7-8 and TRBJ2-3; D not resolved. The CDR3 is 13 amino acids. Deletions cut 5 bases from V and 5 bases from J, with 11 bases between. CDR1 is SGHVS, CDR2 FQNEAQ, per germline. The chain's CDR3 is CASSAERQDTQYF. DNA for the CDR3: TGTGCCAGCAGCGCCGAGAGGCAAGATACGCAGTATTTT. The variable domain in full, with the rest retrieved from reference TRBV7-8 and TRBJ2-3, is GAGVSQSPRYKVAKRGQDVALRCDPISGHVSLFWYQQALGQGPEFLTYFQNEAQLDKSGLPSDRFFAERPEGSVSTLKIQRTQQEDSAVYLCASSAERQDTQYFGPGTRLTVL.

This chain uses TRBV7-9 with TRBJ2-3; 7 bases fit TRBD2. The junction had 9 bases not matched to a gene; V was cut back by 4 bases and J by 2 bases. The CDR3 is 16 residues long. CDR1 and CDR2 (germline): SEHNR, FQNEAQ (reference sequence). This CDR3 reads CASSWGGSFSTDTQYF. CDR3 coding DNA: TGTGCCAGCAGCTGGGGGGGTAGTTTCTCCACAGATACGCAGTATTTT.

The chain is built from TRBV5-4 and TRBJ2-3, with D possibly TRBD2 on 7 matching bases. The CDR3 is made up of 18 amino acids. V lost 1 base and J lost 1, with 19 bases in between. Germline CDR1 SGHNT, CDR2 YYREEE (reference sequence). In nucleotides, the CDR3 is TGTGCCAGCAGCTTGAAACGGGGGGCCCCGAGGGGCACAGATACGCAGTATTTT. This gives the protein CASSLKRGAPRGTDTQYF.

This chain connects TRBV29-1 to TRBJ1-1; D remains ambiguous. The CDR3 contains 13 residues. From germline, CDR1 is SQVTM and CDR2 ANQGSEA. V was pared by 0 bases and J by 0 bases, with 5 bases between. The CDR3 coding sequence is TGCAGCGTTGAAGACATCATGAACACTGAAGCTTTCTTT. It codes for CSVEDIMNTEAFF.

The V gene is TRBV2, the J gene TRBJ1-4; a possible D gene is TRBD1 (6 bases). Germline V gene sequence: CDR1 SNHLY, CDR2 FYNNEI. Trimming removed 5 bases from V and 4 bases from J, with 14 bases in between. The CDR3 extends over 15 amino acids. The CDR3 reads CASSPSGVINEKLFF. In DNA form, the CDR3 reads TGTGCCAGCAGTCCATCAGGGGTGATTAATGAAAAACTGTTTTTT.

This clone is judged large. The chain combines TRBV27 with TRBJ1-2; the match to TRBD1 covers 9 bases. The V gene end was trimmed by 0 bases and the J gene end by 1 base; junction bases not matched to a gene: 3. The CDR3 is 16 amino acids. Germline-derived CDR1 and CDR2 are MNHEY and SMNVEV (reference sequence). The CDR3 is CASSLSQGAINYGYTF. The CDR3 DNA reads TGTGCCAGCAGTTTATCACAGGGGGCGATTAACTATGGCTACACCTTC.

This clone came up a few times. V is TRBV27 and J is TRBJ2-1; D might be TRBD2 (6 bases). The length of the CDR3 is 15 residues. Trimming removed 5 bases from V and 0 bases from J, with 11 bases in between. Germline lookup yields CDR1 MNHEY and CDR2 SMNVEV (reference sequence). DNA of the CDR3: TGTGCCAGCAGTCCCCGGGACTCCTCCTACAATGAGCAGTTCTTC. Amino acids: CASSPRDSSYNEQFF.

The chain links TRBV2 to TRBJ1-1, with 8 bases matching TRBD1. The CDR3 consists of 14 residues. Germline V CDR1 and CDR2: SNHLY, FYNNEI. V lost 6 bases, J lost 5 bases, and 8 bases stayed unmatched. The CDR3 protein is CASRGQVPGTEAFF. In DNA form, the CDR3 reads TGTGCCAGCAGGGGACAGGTACCGGGGACTGAAGCTTTCTTT.

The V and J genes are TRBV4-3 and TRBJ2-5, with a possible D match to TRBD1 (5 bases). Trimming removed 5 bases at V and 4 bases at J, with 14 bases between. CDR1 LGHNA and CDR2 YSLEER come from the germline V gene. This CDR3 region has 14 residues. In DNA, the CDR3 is TGCGCCAGCAGCTTCACGGGTCAGGGAGAGACCCAGTACTTC. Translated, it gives CASSFTGQGETQYF.

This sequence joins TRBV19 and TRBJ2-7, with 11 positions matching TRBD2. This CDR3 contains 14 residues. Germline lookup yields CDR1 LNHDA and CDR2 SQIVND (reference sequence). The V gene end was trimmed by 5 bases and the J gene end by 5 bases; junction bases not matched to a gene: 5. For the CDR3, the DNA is TGTGCCAGTAGTCTTAGCGGGGGGGACAACGAGCAGTACTTC. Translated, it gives CASSLSGGDNEQYF.